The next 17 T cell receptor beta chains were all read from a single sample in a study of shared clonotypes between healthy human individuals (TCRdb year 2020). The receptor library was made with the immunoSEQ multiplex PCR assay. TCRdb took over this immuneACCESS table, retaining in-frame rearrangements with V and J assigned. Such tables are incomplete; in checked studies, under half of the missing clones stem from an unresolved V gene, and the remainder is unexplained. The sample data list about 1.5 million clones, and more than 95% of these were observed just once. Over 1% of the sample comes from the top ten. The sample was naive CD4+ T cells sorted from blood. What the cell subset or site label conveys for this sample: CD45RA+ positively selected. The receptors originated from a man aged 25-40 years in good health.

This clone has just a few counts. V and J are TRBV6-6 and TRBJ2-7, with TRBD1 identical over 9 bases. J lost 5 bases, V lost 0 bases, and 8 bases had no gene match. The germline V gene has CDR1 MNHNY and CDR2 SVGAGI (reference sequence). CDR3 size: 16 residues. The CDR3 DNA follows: TGTGCCAGCAGTTACTCTCCGGGACAGGGTCTTGACGAGCAGTACTTC. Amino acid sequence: CASSYSPGQGLDEQYF.

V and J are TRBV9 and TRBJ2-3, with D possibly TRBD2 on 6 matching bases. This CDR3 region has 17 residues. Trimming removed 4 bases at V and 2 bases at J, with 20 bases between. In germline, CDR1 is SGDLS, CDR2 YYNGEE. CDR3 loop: CASSLLPGGVNTDTQYF. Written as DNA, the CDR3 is TGTGCCAGCAGCCTGCTCCCCGGGGGAGTGAACACAGATACGCAGTATTTT.

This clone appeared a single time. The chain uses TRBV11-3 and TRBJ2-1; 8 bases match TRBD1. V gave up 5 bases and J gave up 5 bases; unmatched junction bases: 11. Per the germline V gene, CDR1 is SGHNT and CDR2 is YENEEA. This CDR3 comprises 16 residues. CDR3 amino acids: CASSRNVAGGNNEQFF. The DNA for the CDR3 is TGTGCCAGCAGCCGCAATGTAGCAGGGGGCAACAATGAGCAGTTCTTC.

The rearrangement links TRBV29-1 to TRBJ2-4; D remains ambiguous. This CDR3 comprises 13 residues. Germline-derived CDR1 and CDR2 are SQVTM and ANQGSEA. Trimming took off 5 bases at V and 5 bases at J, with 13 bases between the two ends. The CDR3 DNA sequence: TGCAGCGTTTCCCCTCTAGGGCAAAACATTCAGTACTTC. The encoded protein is CSVSPLGQNIQYF. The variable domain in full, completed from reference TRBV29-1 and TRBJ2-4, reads SAVISQKPSRDICQRGTSLTIQCQVDSQVTMMFWYRQQPGQSLTLIATANQGSEATYESGFVIDKFPISRPNLTFSTLTVSNMSPEDSSIYLCSVSPLGQNIQYFGAGTRLSVL.

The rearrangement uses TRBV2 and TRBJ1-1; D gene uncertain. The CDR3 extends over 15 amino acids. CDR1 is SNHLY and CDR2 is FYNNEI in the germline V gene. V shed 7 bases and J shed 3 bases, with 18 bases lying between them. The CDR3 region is CASTVSYGRDTEAFF. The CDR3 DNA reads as TGTGCCAGCACCGTCTCCTACGGGAGGGACACTGAAGCTTTCTTT. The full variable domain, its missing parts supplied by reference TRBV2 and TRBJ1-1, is EPEVTQTPSHQVTQMGQEVILRCVPISNHLYFYWYRQILGQKVEFLVSFYNNEISEKSEIFDDQFSVERPDGSNFTLKIRSTKLEDSAMYFCASTVSYGRDTEAFFGQGTRLTVV.

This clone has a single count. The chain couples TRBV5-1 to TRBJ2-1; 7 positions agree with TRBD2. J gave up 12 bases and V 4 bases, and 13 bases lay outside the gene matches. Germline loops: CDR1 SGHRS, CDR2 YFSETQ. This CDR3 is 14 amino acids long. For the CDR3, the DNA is TGCGCCAGCAGCAAAGAGACTAGCCGCGCATCGCAGTTCTTC. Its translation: CASSKETSRASQFF. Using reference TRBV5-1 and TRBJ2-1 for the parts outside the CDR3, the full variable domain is KAGVTQTPRYLIKTRGQQVTLSCSPISGHRSVSWYQQTPGQGLQFLFEYFSETQRNKGNFPGRFSGRQFSNSRSEMNVSTLELGDSALYLCASSKETSRASQFFGPGTRLTVL.

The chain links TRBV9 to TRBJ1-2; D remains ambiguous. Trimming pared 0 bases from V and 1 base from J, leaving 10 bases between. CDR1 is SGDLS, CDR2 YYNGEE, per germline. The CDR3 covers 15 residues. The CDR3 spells CASSVGHMNNYGYTF. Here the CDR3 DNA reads TGTGCCAGCAGCGTAGGACATATGAATAACTATGGCTACACCTTC.

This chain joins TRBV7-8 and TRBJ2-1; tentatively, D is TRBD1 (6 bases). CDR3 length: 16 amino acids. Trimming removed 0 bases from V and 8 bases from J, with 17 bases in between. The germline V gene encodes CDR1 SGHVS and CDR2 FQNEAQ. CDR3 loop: CASSLAQGSLGDEQFF. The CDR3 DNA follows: TGTGCCAGCAGCTTAGCGCAGGGGAGTTTAGGGGATGAGCAGTTCTTC.

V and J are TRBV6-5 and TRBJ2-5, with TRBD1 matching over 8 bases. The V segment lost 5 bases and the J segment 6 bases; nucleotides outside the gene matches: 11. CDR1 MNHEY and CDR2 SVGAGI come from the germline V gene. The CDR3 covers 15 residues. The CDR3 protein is CASSRQGAGEQTQYF. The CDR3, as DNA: TGTGCCAGCAGTCGCCAGGGGGCAGGGGAGCAGACCCAGTACTTC.

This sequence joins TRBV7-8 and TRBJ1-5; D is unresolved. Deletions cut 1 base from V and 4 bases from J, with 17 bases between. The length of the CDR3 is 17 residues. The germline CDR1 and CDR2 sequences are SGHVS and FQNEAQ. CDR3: CASSLGPWSGLNQPQHF. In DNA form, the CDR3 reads TGTGCCAGCAGCTTAGGCCCCTGGTCCGGCCTAAATCAGCCCCAGCATTTT.

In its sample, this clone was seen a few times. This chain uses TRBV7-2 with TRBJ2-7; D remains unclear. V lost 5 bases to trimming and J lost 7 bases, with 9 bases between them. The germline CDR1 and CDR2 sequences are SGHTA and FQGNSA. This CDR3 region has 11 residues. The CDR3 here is CASSRLGEQYF. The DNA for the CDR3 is TGTGCCAGCAGCCGGCTGGGAGAGCAGTACTTC.

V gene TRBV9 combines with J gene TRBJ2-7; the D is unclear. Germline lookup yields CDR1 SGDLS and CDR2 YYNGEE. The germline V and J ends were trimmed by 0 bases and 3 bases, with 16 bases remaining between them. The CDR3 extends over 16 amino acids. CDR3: CASSVDPSLGIYEQYF. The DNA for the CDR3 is TGTGCCAGCAGCGTAGATCCGAGTCTAGGGATCTACGAGCAGTACTTC.

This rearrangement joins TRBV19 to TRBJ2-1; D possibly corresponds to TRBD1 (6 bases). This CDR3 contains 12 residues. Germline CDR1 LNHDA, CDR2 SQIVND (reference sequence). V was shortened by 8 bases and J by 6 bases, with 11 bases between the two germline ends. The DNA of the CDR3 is TGTGCCAGTCAAAGGGGGTCCAATGAGCAGTTCTTC. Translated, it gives CASQRGSNEQFF.

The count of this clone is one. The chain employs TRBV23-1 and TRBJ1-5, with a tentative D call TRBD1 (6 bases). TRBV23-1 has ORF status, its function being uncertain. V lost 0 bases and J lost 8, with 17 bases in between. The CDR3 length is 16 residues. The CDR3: CASSQSQKGGSKPQHF. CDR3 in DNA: TGCGCCAGCAGTCAATCGCAAAAAGGGGGTTCGAAGCCCCAGCATTTT.

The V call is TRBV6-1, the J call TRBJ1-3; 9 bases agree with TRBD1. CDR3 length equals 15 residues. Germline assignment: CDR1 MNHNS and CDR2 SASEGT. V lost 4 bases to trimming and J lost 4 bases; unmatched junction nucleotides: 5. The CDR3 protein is CASSANRGPGNTIYF. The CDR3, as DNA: TGTGCCAGCAGTGCCAACAGGGGGCCGGGAAACACCATATATTTT.

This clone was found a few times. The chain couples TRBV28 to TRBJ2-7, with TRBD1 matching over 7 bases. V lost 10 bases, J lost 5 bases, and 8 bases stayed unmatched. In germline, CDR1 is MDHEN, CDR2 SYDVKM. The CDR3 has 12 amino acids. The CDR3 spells CATSDRLHEQYF. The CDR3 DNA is TGTGCCACCTCGGACAGGCTTCACGAGCAGTACTTC.

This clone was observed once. The CDR3 here is CASEGNTEAFF. The CDR3 region has the DNA TGTGCCAGCGAGGGGAACACTGAAGCTTTCTTT. V gene TRBV7-6 combines with J gene TRBJ1-1, with no clear D. Germline V gene lookup returns CDR1 SGHVS and CDR2 FNYEAQ. The V end lost 8 bases, the J end lost 1 base, and 5 bases lay between the germline ends. This CDR3 has 11 residues.